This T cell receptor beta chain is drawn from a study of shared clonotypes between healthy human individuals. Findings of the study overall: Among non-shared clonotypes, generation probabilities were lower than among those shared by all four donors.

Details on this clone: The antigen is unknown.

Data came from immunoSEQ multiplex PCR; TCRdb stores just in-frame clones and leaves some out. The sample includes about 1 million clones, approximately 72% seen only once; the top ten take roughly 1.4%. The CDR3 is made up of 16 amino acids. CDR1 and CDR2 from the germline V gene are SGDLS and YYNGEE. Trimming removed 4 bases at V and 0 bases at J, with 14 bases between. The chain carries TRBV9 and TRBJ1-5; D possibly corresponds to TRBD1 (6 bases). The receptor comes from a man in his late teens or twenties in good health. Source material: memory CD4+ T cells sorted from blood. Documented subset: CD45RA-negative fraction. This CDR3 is CASSLGGPHSNQPQHF. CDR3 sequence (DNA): TGTGCCAGCAGCCTTGGGGGGCCCCATAGCAATCAGCCCCAGCATTTT.